This T cell receptor beta chain was retrieved from a study of human T cells and chemical hapten exposure. Study in general: Sensitization used 2% DPC on roughly 2 cm by roughly 2 cm upper inner arm skin.

Time point defined: patch test 3, about 24 weeks after DPC sensitization. Treatment: therapeutic diphenylcyclopropenone sensitization with weekly scalp DPC. TCRdb re-called the RACE reads with MiXCR, one entry per CDR3 protein. The profile shows approximately 30,000 distinct CDR3 sequences, 5% to 6% of them singletons. The starting material was whole blood, obtained in connection with sensitization to the hapten diphenylcyclopropenone (DPC). The origin of this receptor is a man under 40 with alopecia areata. Some clones in this sample may be carry-over from other donors' samples.

In DNA form, the CDR3 reads TGCAGTGCCCGGGGGGGGACTAGCGTCAATGAGCAGTTCTTC. It specifies CSARGGTSVNEQFF. The chain recombines TRBV20-1 with TRBJ2-1; 10 bases match TRBD2. Germline V gene data show CDR1 as DFQATT and CDR2 as SNEGSKA (reference sequence). The CDR3 spans 14 residues. Unmatched junction bases numbered 8, after V lost 6 bases and J lost 6 bases.